The 28 T cell receptor beta chains presented below share a single source sample, sequenced in a study of identical twins. TCRdb fed the 5' RACE reads into MiXCR, producing one record per CDR3 protein. Of some 630,000 distinct CDR3 sequences in the sample, 7% to 7.5% were seen once. Separately, the same data were catalogued under a study of yellow fever vaccine responses in identical twins.

The sequenced material came from PBMCs. The receptors come from a woman under 30 in good health.

This rearrangement joins TRBV6-1 to TRBJ1-4, with TRBD1 matching over 7 bases. Germline CDR1 reads MNHNS; CDR2 reads SASEGT. Trimming at V came to 1 base and at J to 7 bases, leaving 3 bases not matched to a gene. This CDR3 has 14 residues. In DNA form, the CDR3 reads TGTGCCAGCAGTGAAGGGGGGACAGCTGAAAAACTGTTTTTT. Its protein is CASSEGGTAEKLFF.

This chain uses TRBV29-1 with TRBJ2-1; no clear D gene. Trimming removed 4 bases from V and 5 bases from J, with 12 bases in between. Per the germline V gene, CDR1 is SQVTM and CDR2 is ANQGSEA. This CDR3 spans 13 amino acids. The CDR3 DNA reads as TGCAGCGTTGGCCGACGCGATAACAATGAGCAGTTCTTC. Translating gives CSVGRRDNNEQFF.

Ten or more counts support this clonotype. This CDR3 reads CASSLAAGAFSEAFF. CDR3 DNA: TGTGCCAGCAGCTTAGCGGCAGGGGCCTTCTCTGAAGCTTTCTTT. The rearrangement joins TRBV7-6 to TRBJ1-1; possibly TRBD1 for D (6 bases). Looked up from germline, CDR1 is SGHVS and CDR2 is FNYEAQ. V was cut by 0 bases and J by 6 bases, with 14 bases left in between. CDR3 length: 15 residues.

This clonotype has a count of ten or more. This chain uses TRBV9 with TRBJ2-1; the D gene is possibly TRBD2 (6 bases). Germline loops: CDR1 SGDLS, CDR2 YYNGEE. CDR3 length equals 15 residues. V gave up 4 bases and J gave up 5 bases, with 16 bases separating them. CDR3 sequence (DNA): TGTGCCAGCAGCCCCAGACGGGAGAGGAACAATGAGCAGTTCTTC. Translated, it gives CASSPRRERNNEQFF.

The rearrangement uses TRBV12-3 or TRBV12-4 and TRBJ1-6; a weak D match, TRBD1 (6 bases). Trimming cost V 4 bases and J 9 bases, with 13 bases left between them. The CDR3 has 14 amino acids. The CDR3 bases are TGTGCCAGCAGTTCAGGGGTCCGGACTTCACCCCTCCACTTT. Its protein is CASSSGVRTSPLHF.

Comments on this clonotype: A much larger clone sits a single nucleotide away, making a read error possible. V is TRBV7-9 and J is TRBJ2-1; tentatively, D is TRBD1 (5 bases). V was clipped by 10 bases and J by 3 bases, with 22 bases between them. This CDR3 spans 16 amino acids. CDR1 and CDR2 (germline): SEHNR, FQNEAQ (reference sequence). CDR3 region: CATIPYKGWRYNEQFF. In DNA form, the CDR3 reads TGTGCCACCATCCCCTATAAGGGGTGGCGCTACAATGAGCAGTTCTTC.

The V call is TRBV11-2, the J call TRBJ1-1, with TRBD1 matching 8 bases. CDR3 length: 20 residues. Germline CDR1 reads SGHAT; CDR2 reads FQNNGV. V lost 0 bases, J lost 3 bases, and 18 bases stayed unmatched. For the CDR3, the DNA is TGTGCCAGCAGCTTAGACATAGATACATACAGGGGGGTCTTGGACACTGAAGCTTTCTTT. This translates into CASSLDIDTYRGVLDTEAFF.

The V gene is TRBV5-3, the J gene TRBJ2-5, with no clear D. TRBV5-3 belongs to the ORF category, with a function that is uncertain. The CDR3 has 13 amino acids. Trimming shortened V by 2 bases and J by 2 bases, and 7 bases separated the two germline ends. The CDR3 spells CARSFGKQETQYF. CDR3 nucleotides: TGTGCCAGAAGCTTTGGGAAACAAGAGACCCAGTACTTC.

This clonotype was found many times. The chain has TRBV12-3 or TRBV12-4 and TRBJ2-3; D remains unclear. Trimming left V 3 bases short and J 3 bases short, with 4 bases between. This CDR3 has 12 residues. The CDR3 spells CASSLLTDTQYF. The CDR3 DNA sequence: TGTGCCAGCAGTTTGTTGACAGATACGCAGTATTTT.

This clonotype was detected ten times or more. The V call is TRBV12-3 or TRBV12-4, the J call TRBJ2-5; 9 bases line up with TRBD2. The V and J ends lost 1 base and 5 bases, in that order; junction bases with no gene match: 11. The CDR3 is 17 amino acids. The CDR3 sequence: CASSLGGTSSGIETQYF. In nucleotides, the CDR3 is TGTGCCAGCAGTTTAGGGGGGACTAGCAGCGGGATTGAGACCCAGTACTTC.

The V and J genes are TRBV7-6 and TRBJ2-4; the D gene is possibly TRBD1 (6 bases). Germline V gene lookup returns CDR1 SGHVS and CDR2 FNYEAQ. The CDR3 covers 17 residues. V lost 5 bases and J 0 bases, leaving 17 bases between the germline ends. The CDR3 loop reads CASSDGQRKIAKNIQYF. The CDR3, as DNA: TGTGCCAGCAGCGATGGACAGCGAAAAATAGCCAAAAACATTCAGTACTTC.

In its sample, this clonotype was seen a few times. The chain links TRBV20-1 to TRBJ2-1; TRBD2 agrees at 8 bases. Unmatched junction bases numbered 8, after V lost 3 bases and J lost 7 bases. The V gene's germline CDR1 is DFQATT and CDR2 SNEGSKA (reference sequence). The CDR3 loop spans 14 amino acids. CDR3 sequence: CSASTGLAQNEQFF. The CDR3 nucleotides read TGCAGTGCTAGTACAGGACTAGCCCAGAATGAGCAGTTCTTC.

The rearrangement joins TRBV10-3 to TRBJ2-2; D remains ambiguous. The V end was cut by 10 bases, the J end by 6 bases, with 15 bases between. The length of the CDR3 is 13 residues. Germline lookup yields CDR1 ENHRY and CDR2 SYGVKD. In DNA, the CDR3 is TGTGCCACCGAAGTGGTAGTATCCGGGGAGCTGTTTTTT. Translating it yields CATEVVVSGELFF.

This clonotype has a count of ten or more. The gene calls are TRBV27 and TRBJ1-2, with 7 bases aligning to TRBD1. Germline V gene sequence: CDR1 MNHEY, CDR2 SMNVEV (reference sequence). The V segment lost 7 bases and the J segment 5 bases; nucleotides outside the gene matches: 13. The CDR3 extends over 15 amino acids. CDR3 in amino acids: CASTRGGFGVYGYTF. The CDR3 DNA follows: TGTGCCAGCACCCGAGGGGGCTTTGGGGTTTATGGCTACACCTTC.

This clonotype was counted many times. Its ends do not fully match the called genes, so a read error is possible. The chain links TRBV4-1 to TRBJ2-1; perhaps TRBD2 as D (6 bases). CDR1 is MGHRA and CDR2 is YSYEKL in the germline V gene. The CDR3 sequence is 17 residues long. CDR3 DNA sequence: TGTGCCAGCAGTCAAGACCCAGACGGGAGCTCCTACAATGAGCAGTTCTTC. Protein: CASSQDPDGSSYNEQFF.

This clonotype occurred many times. The chain has TRBV7-9 and TRBJ1-4; D might be TRBD1 (6 bases). CDR1 SEHNR and CDR2 FQNEAQ come from the germline V gene (reference sequence). V lost 5 bases, J lost 8 bases, and 18 bases lay in between. This CDR3 is 15 amino acids long. The CDR3 DNA follows: TGTGCCAGCAGCCCGTCACAGGGATTAGAGGAAAAACTGTTTTTT. It is translated as CASSPSQGLEEKLFF. The variable domain in full, completed from reference TRBV7-9 and TRBJ1-4, reads DTGVSQNPRHKITKRGQNVTFRCDPISEHNRLYWYRQTLGQGPEFLTYFQNEAQLEKSRLLSDRFSAERPKGSFSTLEIQRTEQGDSAMYLCASSPSQGLEEKLFFGSGTQLSVL.

This clonotype was observed a handful of times. The V gene is TRBV12-3 or TRBV12-4, the J gene TRBJ2-1, with D possibly matching TRBD1 (6 bases). V was trimmed by 6 bases and J by 3 bases, leaving 15 bases between them. The CDR3 sequence is 15 residues long. CDR3 in amino acids: CASRHRQGIYNEQFF. The CDR3 coding sequence is TGTGCCAGCAGGCACCGTCAGGGGATCTACAATGAGCAGTTCTTC.

This clonotype has at least ten counts. The CDR3 sequence: CASSQSGDNEQFF. The CDR3 DNA follows: TGTGCCAGCAGCCAGTCCGGAGACAATGAGCAGTTCTTC. The rearrangement joins TRBV3-1 to TRBJ2-1; D remains unclear. CDR1 LGHDT and CDR2 YNNKEL come from the germline V gene (reference sequence). V gave up 3 bases and J gave up 5 bases, with 8 bases separating them. CDR3 length equals 13 residues.

This clonotype was observed many times. The chain joins TRBV7-2 to TRBJ2-7, with unresolved D. From germline, CDR1 is SGHTA and CDR2 FQGNSA. This CDR3 is built from 13 residues. V dropped 10 bases and J dropped 4 bases, with 17 bases sitting between them. The CDR3 spells CATRPPLRYEQYV. CDR3 nucleotide sequence: TGTGCCACCCGACCCCCTCTACGTTACGAGCAGTACGTC.

This clonotype appeared a few times. The rearrangement joins TRBV12-3 or TRBV12-4 to TRBJ2-3, with TRBD1 matching 9 bases. J gave up 4 bases and V 4 bases, and 9 bases lay outside the gene matches. CDR3 length: 16 amino acids. CDR3 region: CASSSPGTGPPDTQYF. The DNA for the CDR3 is TGTGCCAGCAGTTCCCCCGGGACAGGGCCCCCAGATACGCAGTATTTT.

The chain joins TRBV7-9 to TRBJ2-5; the D is unclear. This CDR3 is built from 12 residues. Germline V gene sequence: CDR1 SEHNR, CDR2 FQNEAQ (reference sequence). Deletions cut 4 bases from V and 5 bases from J, with 8 bases between. DNA for the CDR3: TGTGCCAGCAGCTCCCTGATGGAGACCCAGTACTTC. This codes for CASSSLMETQYF.

This chain joins TRBV29-1 and TRBJ1-1, with 7 bases fitting TRBD1. V was clipped by 3 bases and J by 1 base; unmatched bases: 2. There are 13 residues in the CDR3. The germline V gene encodes CDR1 SQVTM and CDR2 ANQGSEA. The CDR3 DNA follows: TGCAGCGTTGAGGACAGGACGAACACTGAAGCTTTCTTT. Its protein is CSVEDRTNTEAFF.

This clonotype was detected many times. The chain recombines TRBV2 with TRBJ1-5; no reliable D call. The CDR3 runs to 13 residues. The V end lost 2 bases, the J end lost 7 bases, and 9 bases lay between the germline ends. CDR1 and CDR2 (germline): SNHLY, FYNNEI. CDR3 DNA sequence: TGTGCCAGCAGTGAATATTTAGGCCAGCCCCAGCATTTT. It is translated as CASSEYLGQPQHF.

The V call is TRBV20-1, the J call TRBJ2-5, with TRBD2 matching over 9 bases. The CDR3 spans 17 residues. Germline V gene lookup returns CDR1 DFQATT and CDR2 SNEGSKA (reference sequence). With V trimmed by 2 bases and J by 8 bases, 18 bases remained unmatched. The CDR3 DNA is TGCAGTGCTAGATCAGCGGGGGGTAGGGCCCCATCAGAAACCCAGTACTTC. Residues: CSARSAGGRAPSETQYF.

The table lists this clonotype with many counts. The chain uses TRBV27 and TRBJ2-7; 10 bases align to TRBD1. The CDR3 is 13 residues long. J was trimmed by 5 bases and V by 4 bases; bases with no gene match: 2. Germline V gives CDR1 MNHEY, CDR2 SMNVEV (reference sequence). CDR3 sequence: CASSSGTGDEQYF. DNA of the CDR3: TGTGCCAGCAGTTCCGGGACAGGGGACGAGCAGTACTTC.

This clonotype was detected ten times or more. The genes are TRBV7-6 and TRBJ2-7; 10 bases are a match to TRBD2. Germline assignment: CDR1 SGHVS and CDR2 FNYEAQ. The CDR3 is 15 amino acids. Trimming cost V 2 bases and J 3 bases; bases outside gene matches: 4. CDR3 in amino acids: CASSLTSGIFYEQYF. In nucleotides, the CDR3 is TGTGCCAGCAGCTTAACTAGCGGGATTTTCTACGAGCAGTACTTC.

This clonotype has more than one count but fewer than ten. The chain carries TRBV12-3 or TRBV12-4 and TRBJ1-1; D might be TRBD1 (5 bases). V lost 3 bases and J lost 0, with 11 bases in between. CDR3 length: 15 amino acids. CDR3 nucleotides: TGTGCCAGCAGTTTGGAGACAGATTTGAACACTGAAGCTTTCTTT. It yields the protein CASSLETDLNTEAFF.

The chain carries TRBV5-4 and TRBJ2-1, with TRBD2 matching over 8 bases. CDR3 length: 11 residues. The V and J ends lost 4 bases and 13 bases, in that order; junction bases with no gene match: 4. From germline, CDR1 is SGHNT and CDR2 YYREEE (reference sequence). The CDR3 DNA is TGTGCCAGCAGCCTGAGCGGGAGTCAGTTCTTC. Residues: CASSLSGSQFF.